This TCR beta chain originates from a study of T cells in Graves' hyperthyroidism and ophthalmopathy. Study observations and caveats: Ophthalmopathy got predicted by the model a median approximately 6.4 months before its onset.

With respect to this clonotype: Its antigen remains unidentified.

Amplification yielded TCR beta CDR3 regions, with RNA transcripts as the source. An initial round of RT-PCR targeting the TCR CDR3 relied on the HTBI primer set. TCRdb redid the calling of the multiplex PCR reads with MiXCR, one entry per CDR3 protein. Of hundreds of thousands of distinct CDR3 sequences in the sample, roughly 15% were seen once. Disease lasting under 3 months, a NOSPECS grade of at least 4, and a Clinical Activity Score of at least 3 were features of the ophthalmopathy patients. Cells are PBMCs isolated from 9 to 10 ml of fresh blood. Source material: blood. The TCR comes from a man between 18 and 29 years old with Graves' ophthalmopathy.

CDR3 nucleotide sequence: TGTGCCAGCAGCCAAGAAGGGACAGGTTGGGATGGCTACACCTTC. Its translation is CASSQEGTGWDGYTF. This chain connects TRBV3-1 to TRBJ1-2, with 8 bases matching TRBD1. Losses at the gene ends were 0 bases for V and 6 bases for J; bases not matched to a gene: 6. CDR3 length: 15 amino acids. Per the germline V gene, CDR1 is LGHDT and CDR2 is YNNKEL (reference sequence).